The clone carrying this TCR beta chain has only a few counts. The antigen is not known. The record originates from a study of regulatory T cells in long-lasting Graves disease. Findings of the study overall: Persistent disease exhibited a predilection for TRBV28, TRBJ1-2 and TRBJ2-5.

Specified time point: newly diagnosed GD, antithyroid drugs for less than 3 months. PBMCs provided the RNA from which the TCR library was made. Trimming removed 4 bases from V and 2 bases from J; junction bases left unmatched: 6. The CDR3 runs 15 residues. Germline V lookup: CDR1 MNHEY, CDR2 SMNVEV (reference sequence). Library construction for TCR beta used iRepertoire HTBI primers and Arm-PCR of CDR3 regions. MiXCR was run by TCRdb on the multiplex PCR reads, yielding one entry per CDR3 protein. The sample yields roughly 560,000 distinct CDR3 sequences, about 16% seen once. The same specimen was also included in a second study, on T cells in Graves' hyperthyroidism and ophthalmopathy.

This clonotype was obtained from a woman aged 35 to 59 with Graves disease. The chain uses TRBV27 and TRBJ2-3, with 7 bases fitting TRBD2. Source: peripheral blood mononuclear cells (PBMCs), taken at new diagnosis, from a patient treated with antithyroid drugs. CDR3 bases: TGTGCCAGCAGTTCCCCCGGGACTAACACAGATACGCAGTATTTT. Residues: CASSSPGTNTDTQYF.